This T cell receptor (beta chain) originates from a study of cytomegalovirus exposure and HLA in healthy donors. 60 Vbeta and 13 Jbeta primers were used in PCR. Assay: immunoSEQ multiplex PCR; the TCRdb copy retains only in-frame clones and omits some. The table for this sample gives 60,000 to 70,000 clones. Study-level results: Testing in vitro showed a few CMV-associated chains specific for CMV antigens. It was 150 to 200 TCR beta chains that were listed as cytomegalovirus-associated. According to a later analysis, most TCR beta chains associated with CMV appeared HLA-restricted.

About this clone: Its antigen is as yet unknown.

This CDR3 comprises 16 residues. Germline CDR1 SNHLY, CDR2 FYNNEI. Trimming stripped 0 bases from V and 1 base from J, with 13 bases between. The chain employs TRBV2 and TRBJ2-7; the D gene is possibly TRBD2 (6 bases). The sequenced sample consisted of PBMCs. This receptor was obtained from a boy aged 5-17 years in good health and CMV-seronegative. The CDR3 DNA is TGTGCCAGCAGTGAAGCGGGGTCAGGGAGGTCCTACGAGCAGTACTTC. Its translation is CASSEAGSGRSYEQYF.